The 16 T cell receptor beta chains reported below all come from one sample, sequenced in a study of HIV-infected patients and healthy controls. Alpha and beta constant-region primers primed reverse transcription of around 0.5 ug RNA. Alpha and beta chain libraries were made separately by chain-specific third strand synthesis with multiplexing indices. One entry per CDR3 protein results from TCRdb running MiXCR on the 5' RACE reads. The sample contains some 9,900 distinct CDR3 sequences, around 5.3% of which appear only once. The repertoire came from unfractionated whole blood and reflected all unsorted peripheral T cells. The sequencing used blood, collected before antiretroviral therapy. Source of these receptors: an adult with HIV infection.

This clonotype has ten or more counts. CDR3 sequence reads: CASSQGGGTDTQYF. The CDR3 nucleotides are TGTGCCAGCAGCCAGGGAGGGGGCACAGATACGCAGTATTTT. The chain recombines TRBV3-1 with TRBJ2-3, with TRBD2 matching over 7 bases. V was pared by 3 bases and J by 1 base, with 1 base of the junction left unmatched. The CDR3 is 14 residues long. Germline V gene sequence: CDR1 LGHDT, CDR2 YNNKEL (reference sequence).

This clonotype was seen many times. The chain is built from TRBV11-2 and TRBJ2-1; 7 nucleotides agree with TRBD2. CDR1 is SGHAT and CDR2 is FQNNGV in the germline V gene. V trimming: 5 bases; J trimming: 0 bases; junction bases outside the gene matches: 1. The CDR3 has 14 amino acids. In DNA form, the CDR3 reads TGTGCCAGCAGCCCGGGGGGCTCCTACAATGAGCAGTTCTTC. The encoded protein is CASSPGGSYNEQFF. The whole variable domain, filled in from reference TRBV11-2 and TRBJ2-1, reads EAGVAQSPRYKIIEKRQSVAFWCNPISGHATLYWYQQILGQGPKLLIQFQNNGVVDDSQLPKDRFSAERLKGVDSTLKIQPAKLEDSAVYLCASSPGGSYNEQFFGPGTRLTVL.

This clonotype was picked up many times. The chain has TRBV5-6 and TRBJ1-6; the match to TRBD1 covers 12 bases. After removal of 1 base from V and 10 bases from J, the junction contained 9 bases not matched to a gene. The CDR3 length is 17 residues. CDR1 and CDR2 from the germline V gene are SGHDT and YYEEEE. The CDR3 protein is CASSLLGTGGEYSPLHF. DNA for the CDR3: TGTGCCAGCAGCTTGCTCGGGACAGGGGGCGAATACTCACCCCTCCACTTT.

V usage is TRBV12-3 or TRBV12-4 and J usage is TRBJ1-2; 7 bases are shared with TRBD1. The J segment lost 6 bases and the V segment lost 5 bases, leaving 6 bases of the junction unmatched. The CDR3 is 13 amino acids. Here the CDR3 reads CASSPDREDGYTF. CDR3 nucleotide sequence: TGTGCCAGCAGTCCTGACAGGGAAGATGGCTACACCTTC.

This clonotype is medium-sized (0.01 to 0.1%) in the sample. The DNA for the CDR3 is TGTGCCAGCTCGGCTGGATCAGAGACCCAGTACTTC. Its translation: CASSAGSETQYF. The chain combines TRBV27 with TRBJ2-5, with unresolved D. This CDR3 has 12 amino acids. Germline assignment: CDR1 MNHEY and CDR2 SMNVEV (reference sequence). Trimming left V 8 bases short and J 4 bases short, with 11 bases between.

This clonotype was counted at least ten times. The rearrangement joins TRBV30 to TRBJ1-4; maybe TRBD1 (5 bases). Trimming left V 1 base short and J 0 bases short, with 9 bases between. Germline V lookup: CDR1 GTSNPN, CDR2 SVGIG (reference sequence). This CDR3 comprises 15 residues. CDR3 protein: CAWSEGSATNEKLFF. CDR3 bases: TGTGCCTGGAGTGAGGGGTCTGCAACTAATGAAAAACTGTTTTTT.

The table lists this clonotype with many counts. This rearrangement joins TRBV29-1 to TRBJ2-7, with D possibly being TRBD1 (6 bases). CDR1 is SQVTM, CDR2 ANQGSEA, per germline. V was cut by 3 bases and J by 8 bases, with 14 bases left in between. The CDR3 extends over 12 amino acids. Here the CDR3 reads CSVEDFRDKQYF. The CDR3 nucleotides are TGCAGCGTTGAGGACTTCCGGGACAAGCAGTACTTC.

This clonotype ranks as medium-sized. The gene calls are TRBV19 and TRBJ1-1; D not certain. Germline V gene data show CDR1 as LNHDA and CDR2 as SQIVND (reference sequence). V was cut by 8 bases and J by 2 bases, with 12 bases left in between. This CDR3 is 13 amino acids long. The CDR3 nucleotides read TGTGCCAGTGGGTTTACAGCTAACACTGAAGCTTTCTTT. This sequence encodes CASGFTANTEAFF.

The sample holds many counts of this clonotype. The chain has TRBV5-4 and TRBJ2-1, with 11 bases fitting TRBD1. This CDR3 is built from 13 residues. In germline, CDR1 is SGHNT, CDR2 YYREEE (reference sequence). The V gene end was trimmed by 9 bases and the J gene end by 8 bases; junction bases not matched to a gene: 7. The CDR3 DNA reads TGTGCCACCGGGACAGGGGGGGTCGATGAGCAGTTCTTC. This translates into CATGTGGVDEQFF. Variable domain in full (rest from reference TRBV5-4 and TRBJ2-1): ETGVTQSPTHLIKTRGQQVTLRCSSQSGHNTVSWYQQALGQGPQFIFQYYREEENGRGNFPPRFSGLQFPNYSSELNVNALELDDSALYLCATGTGGVDEQFFGPGTRLTVL.

By frequency in the sample, this clonotype is large. The rearrangement joins TRBV7-6 to TRBJ1-5; D is possibly TRBD1 (5 bases). CDR3 length: 14 residues. Germline V CDR1 and CDR2: SGHVS, FNYEAQ. V gave up 3 bases and J gave up 4 bases, with 10 bases separating them. This chain's CDR3 is CASSLWDGNQPQHF. CDR3 DNA: TGTGCCAGCAGCTTGTGGGACGGGAATCAGCCCCAGCATTTT. Based on the CDR3 plus reference TRBV7-6 and TRBJ1-5, the full variable domain is GAGVSQSPRYKVTKRGQDVALRCDPISGHVSLYWYRQALGQGPEFLTYFNYEAQQDKSGLPNDRFSAERPEGSISTLTIQRTEQRDSAMYRCASSLWDGNQPQHFGDGTRLSIL.

This clonotype was seen at least ten times. The chain has TRBV12-3 or TRBV12-4 and TRBJ1-2; TRBD1 matches 7 bases. V trimming: 6 bases; J trimming: 3 bases; junction bases outside the gene matches: 7. CDR3 length: 14 residues. The CDR3 region is CASRYGQDHYGYTF. The DNA of the CDR3 is TGTGCCAGCAGGTACGGACAGGACCACTATGGCTACACCTTC.

The table lists this clonotype with many counts. The J gene is TRBJ2-2, the V gene TRBV12-3 or TRBV12-4; no clear D gene. This CDR3 spans 13 amino acids. V was pared by 4 bases and J by 7 bases, with 10 bases between. Here the CDR3 reads CASSSGPGGELFF. The DNA of the CDR3 is TGTGCCAGCAGTTCCGGCCCCGGCGGGGAGCTGTTTTTT.

The table lists this clonotype with many counts. V usage is TRBV19 and J usage is TRBJ2-1; D possibly corresponds to TRBD1 (5 bases). Trimming stripped 7 bases from V and 4 bases from J, with 17 bases between. The CDR3 runs 15 residues. Per germline, CDR1 LNHDA and CDR2 SQIVND (reference sequence). Here the CDR3 DNA reads TGTGCCAGTAAAGTGGTGGCTGGGGCATACAATGAGCAGTTCTTC. Its translation: CASKVVAGAYNEQFF.

This clonotype occurred many times. The chain combines TRBV30 with TRBJ1-1; tentative D call: TRBD1 (5 bases). The ends were cut back, 8 bases at V and 3 bases at J, with 13 bases in the middle. The germline V gene has CDR1 GTSNPN and CDR2 SVGIG (reference sequence). There are 12 residues in the CDR3. The CDR3 loop reads CALSRGYTEAFF. In nucleotides, the CDR3 is TGTGCCCTGTCACGGGGCTACACTGAAGCTTTCTTT.

This clonotype was detected ten times or more. The rearrangement joins TRBV19 to TRBJ2-1; D is uncertain. This CDR3 contains 14 residues. Trimming took off 6 bases at V and 3 bases at J, with 12 bases between the two ends. Germline V gene sequence: CDR1 LNHDA, CDR2 SQIVND (reference sequence). Written as DNA, the CDR3 is TGTGCCAGTAGCCCCCCAGTAAGCTACAATGAGCAGTTCTTC. It is translated as CASSPPVSYNEQFF.

The sample holds many counts of this clonotype. The rearrangement joins TRBV18 to TRBJ1-2; 8 nucleotides align to TRBD1. This CDR3 is 15 amino acids long. In germline, CDR1 is KGHSH, CDR2 LQKENI. J gave up 4 bases and V 2 bases, and 6 bases lay outside the gene matches. The CDR3 region has the DNA TGTGCCAGCTCACCAAGACAGGGGACCCTCTATGGCTACACCTTC. Amino acids: CASSPRQGTLYGYTF.